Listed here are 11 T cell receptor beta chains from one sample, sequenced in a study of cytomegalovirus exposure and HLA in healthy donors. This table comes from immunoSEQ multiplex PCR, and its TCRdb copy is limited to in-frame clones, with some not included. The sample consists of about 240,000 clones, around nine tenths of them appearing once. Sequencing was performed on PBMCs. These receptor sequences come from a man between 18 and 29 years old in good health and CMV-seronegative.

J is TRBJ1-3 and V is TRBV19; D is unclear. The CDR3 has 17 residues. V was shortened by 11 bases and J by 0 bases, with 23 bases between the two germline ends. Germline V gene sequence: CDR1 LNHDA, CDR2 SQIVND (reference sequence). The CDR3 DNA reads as TGTGCCGCCTCTCCACCCCTGTCCCAGAACTCTGGAAACACCATATATTTT. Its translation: CAASPPLSQNSGNTIYF.

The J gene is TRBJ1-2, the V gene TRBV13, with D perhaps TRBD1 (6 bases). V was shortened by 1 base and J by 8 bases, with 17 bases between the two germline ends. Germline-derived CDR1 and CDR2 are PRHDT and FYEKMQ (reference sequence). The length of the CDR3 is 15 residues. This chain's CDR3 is CASSLDPRGGHGYTF. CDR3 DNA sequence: TGTGCCAGCAGCTTAGACCCCCGGGGGGGGCACGGCTACACCTTC. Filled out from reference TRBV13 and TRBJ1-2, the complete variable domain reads AAGVIQSPRHLIKEKRETATLKCYPIPRHDTVYWYQQGPGQDPQFLISFYEKMQSDKGSIPDRFSAQQFSDYHSELNMSSLELGDSALYFCASSLDPRGGHGYTFGSGTRLTVV.

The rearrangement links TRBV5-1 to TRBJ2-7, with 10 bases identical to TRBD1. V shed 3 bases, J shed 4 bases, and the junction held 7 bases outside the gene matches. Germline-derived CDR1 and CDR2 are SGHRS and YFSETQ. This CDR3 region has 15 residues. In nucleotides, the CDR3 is TGCGCCAGCAGCTCCCCCGGGACAGGGGAATACGAGCAGTACTTC. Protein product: CASSSPGTGEYEQYF.

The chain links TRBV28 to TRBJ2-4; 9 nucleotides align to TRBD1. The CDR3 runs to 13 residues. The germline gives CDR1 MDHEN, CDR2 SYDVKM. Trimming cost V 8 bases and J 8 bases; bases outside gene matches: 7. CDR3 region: CASGMRTGDIQYF. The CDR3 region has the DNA TGTGCCAGCGGGATGCGGACAGGGGACATTCAGTACTTC.

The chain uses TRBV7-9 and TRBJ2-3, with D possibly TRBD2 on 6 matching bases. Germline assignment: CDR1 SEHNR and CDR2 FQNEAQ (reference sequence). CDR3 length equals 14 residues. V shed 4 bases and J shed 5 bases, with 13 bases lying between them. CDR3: CASSSDYRVDTQYF. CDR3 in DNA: TGTGCCAGCAGCTCGGACTATAGAGTAGATACGCAGTATTTT. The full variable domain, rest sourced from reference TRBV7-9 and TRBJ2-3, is DTGVSQNPRHKITKRGQNVTFRCDPISEHNRLYWYRQTLGQGPEFLTYFQNEAQLEKSRLLSDRFSAERPKGSFSTLEIQRTEQGDSAMYLCASSSDYRVDTQYFGPGTRLTVL.

DNA of the CDR3: TGTGCCAGCAGCTCAACCACTCTGTCGTTTGCCTACGAGCAGTACTTC. This codes for CASSSTTLSFAYEQYF. The chain joins TRBV7-9 to TRBJ2-7; D is ambiguous. Trimming removed 4 bases at V and 2 bases at J, with 18 bases between. The length of the CDR3 is 16 residues. Germline CDR1 and CDR2: SEHNR and FQNEAQ (reference sequence). The variable domain in full, with the rest retrieved from reference TRBV7-9 and TRBJ2-7, is DTGVSQNPRHKITKRGQNVTFRCDPISEHNRLYWYRQTLGQGPEFLTYFQNEAQLEKSRLLSDRFSAERPKGSFSTLEIQRTEQGDSAMYLCASSSTTLSFAYEQYFGPGTRLTVT.

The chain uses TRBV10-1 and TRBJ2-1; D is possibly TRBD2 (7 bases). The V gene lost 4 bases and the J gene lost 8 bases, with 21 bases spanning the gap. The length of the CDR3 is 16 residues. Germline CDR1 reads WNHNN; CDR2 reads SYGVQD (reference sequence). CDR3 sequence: CASSASPGGLVYEQFF. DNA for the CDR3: TGCGCCAGCAGTGCCTCCCCCGGGGGGCTCGTTTATGAGCAGTTCTTC.

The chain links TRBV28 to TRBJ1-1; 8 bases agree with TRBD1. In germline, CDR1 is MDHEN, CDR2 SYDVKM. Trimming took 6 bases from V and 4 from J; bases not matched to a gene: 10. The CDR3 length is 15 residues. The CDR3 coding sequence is TGTGCCAGCAGCTGGGGGACAGGCGTTGGCACTGAAGCTTTCTTT. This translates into CASSWGTGVGTEAFF.

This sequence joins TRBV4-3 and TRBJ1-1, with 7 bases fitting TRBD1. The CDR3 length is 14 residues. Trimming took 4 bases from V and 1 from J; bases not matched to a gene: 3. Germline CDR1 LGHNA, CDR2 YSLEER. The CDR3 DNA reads TGCGCCAGCAGCCGCGGACAGGCGAACACTGAAGCTTTCTTT. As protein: CASSRGQANTEAFF.

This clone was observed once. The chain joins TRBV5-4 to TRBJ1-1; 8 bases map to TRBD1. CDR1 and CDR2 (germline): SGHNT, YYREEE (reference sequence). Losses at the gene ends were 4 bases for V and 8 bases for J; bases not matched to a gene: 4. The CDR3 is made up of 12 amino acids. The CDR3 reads CASSGDRMEAFF. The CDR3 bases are TGTGCCAGCAGCGGGGACAGGATGGAAGCTTTCTTT.

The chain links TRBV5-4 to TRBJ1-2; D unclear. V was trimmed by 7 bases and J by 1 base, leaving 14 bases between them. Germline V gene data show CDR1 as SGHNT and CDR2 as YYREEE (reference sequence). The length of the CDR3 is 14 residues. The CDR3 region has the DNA TGTGCCAGCGTGCGTGGCGGTATTAACTATGGCTACACCTTC. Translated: CASVRGGINYGYTF.